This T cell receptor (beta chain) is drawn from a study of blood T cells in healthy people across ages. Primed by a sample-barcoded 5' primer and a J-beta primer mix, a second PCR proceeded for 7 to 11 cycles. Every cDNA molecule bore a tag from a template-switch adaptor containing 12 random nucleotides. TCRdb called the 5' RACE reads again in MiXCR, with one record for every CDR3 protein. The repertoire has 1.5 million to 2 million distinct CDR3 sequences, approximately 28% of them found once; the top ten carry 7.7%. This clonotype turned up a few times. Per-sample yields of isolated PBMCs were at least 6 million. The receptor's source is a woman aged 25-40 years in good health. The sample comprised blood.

The CDR3 region is CASSWDSSEDTQYF. The CDR3 coding sequence is TGCGCCAGCAGCTGGGATAGCTCTGAGGATACGCAGTATTTT. This chain connects TRBV5-1 to TRBJ2-3; D gene uncertain. The V and J ends lost 3 bases and 6 bases respectively, with 14 bases between them. Germline assignment: CDR1 SGHRS and CDR2 YFSETQ. The CDR3 contains 14 residues.